This entry lists 10 T cell receptor beta chains sequenced from one sample in a study of Tregs in tolerant kidney transplant recipients. Sequencing was performed with immunoSEQ multiplex PCR; in TCRdb, only in-frame clones are kept and a portion is missing. The sample lists fewer than 80,000 clones; roughly 98% were seen once. Source: Tregs from blood, taken before the transplant. These receptors were collected from a human donor who received a combined kidney and bone marrow transplant.

This clone was picked up one time. V is TRBV9 and J is TRBJ2-3; 8 bases are shared with TRBD1. The CDR3 has 15 residues. The germline CDR1 and CDR2 sequences are SGDLS and YYNGEE. The J segment lost 6 bases and the V segment lost 0 bases, leaving 6 bases of the junction unmatched. The CDR3 DNA sequence: TGTGCCAGCAGCGTAGGCAGGGGGCCCGTGGATACGCAGTATTTT. It is translated as CASSVGRGPVDTQYF.

The chain is built from TRBV10-1 and TRBJ1-1, with TRBD1 identical over 7 bases. Germline CDR1 and CDR2: WNHNN and SYGVQD (reference sequence). V trimming: 7 bases; J trimming: 2 bases; junction bases outside the gene matches: 4. CDR3 size: 13 residues. CDR3 coding DNA: TGCGCCAGCAACGGGACAGACAACACTGAAGCTTTCTTT. The encoded protein is CASNGTDNTEAFF.

The rearrangement joins TRBV10-3 to TRBJ2-1; D remains unclear. Trimming took off 11 bases at V and 4 bases at J, with 12 bases between the two ends. The CDR3 spans 12 residues. CDR1 ENHRY and CDR2 SYGVKD come from the germline V gene. The CDR3 protein is CASQTPYNEQFF. The CDR3 nucleotides read TGTGCCTCACAAACCCCATACAATGAGCAGTTCTTC.

J is TRBJ2-1 and V is TRBV9, with 10 bases lining up with TRBD1. The V gene's germline CDR1 is SGDLS and CDR2 YYNGEE. With 1 base clipped from V and 4 bases from J, the junction kept 2 bases outside the gene matches. The CDR3 has 15 residues. The DNA for the CDR3 is TGTGCCAGCAGCGTAAGACAGGGGGCATACAATGAGCAGTTCTTC. As protein: CASSVRQGAYNEQFF.

The V call is TRBV14, the J call TRBJ2-3; D call uncertain. V lost 6 bases to trimming and J lost 0 bases, with 10 bases between them. CDR3 size: 14 residues. The germline V gene has CDR1 SGHDN and CDR2 FVKESK. Here the CDR3 reads CASSNLVSTDTQYF. In DNA form, the CDR3 reads TGTGCCAGCAGTAATCTAGTTAGCACAGATACGCAGTATTTT.

CDR3 DNA sequence: TGCAGCGTTAGGAGGGGCAGGGGGCCGGAGACCCAGTACTTC. It codes for CSVRRGRGPETQYF. V usage is TRBV29-1 and J usage is TRBJ2-5, with 8 positions matching TRBD1. The CDR3 extends over 14 amino acids. Trimming removed 5 bases from V and 5 bases from J; junction bases left unmatched: 10. Per the germline V gene, CDR1 is SQVTM and CDR2 is ANQGSEA.

A single count supports this clone. V and J are TRBV5-8 and TRBJ2-3; D remains ambiguous. Trimming took off 5 bases at V and 3 bases at J, with 16 bases between the two ends. The CDR3 is 15 residues long. Germline V gene data show CDR1 as SGHTS and CDR2 as YDEGEE. The CDR3 loop is CASSPSLYWTDTQYF. In nucleotides, the CDR3 is TGTGCCAGCAGTCCGAGCTTGTATTGGACAGATACGCAGTATTTT. The complete variable domain, with remaining parts taken from reference TRBV5-8 and TRBJ2-3, reads EAGVTQSPTHLIKTRGQQATLRCSPISGHTSVYWYQQALGLGLQFLLWYDEGEERNRGNFPPRFSGRQFPNYSSELNVNALELEDSALYLCASSPSLYWTDTQYFGPGTRLTVL.

This clone was recorded only once. V and J are TRBV5-5 and TRBJ1-2; D uncertain. This CDR3 has 14 amino acids. The germline V gene encodes CDR1 SGHKS and CDR2 YYEKEE (reference sequence). V was clipped by 4 bases and J by 3 bases, with 13 bases between them. The CDR3 DNA is TGTGCCAGCAGCCTTAGACAAGCCTACTATGGCTACACCTTC. The encoded protein is CASSLRQAYYGYTF.

The V and J genes are TRBV19 and TRBJ1-6; TRBD1 matches 7 bases. This CDR3 region has 15 residues. The germline V gene encodes CDR1 LNHDA and CDR2 SQIVND (reference sequence). Unmatched junction bases numbered 6, after V lost 3 bases and J lost 7 bases. The CDR3 DNA reads TGTGCCAGTAGTATTGAGGGGGCTGAGAATTCACCCCTCCACTTT. Protein sequence: CASSIEGAENSPLHF.

The rearrangement uses TRBV7-6 and TRBJ1-4; possibly TRBD1 for D (6 bases). The V and J ends lost 5 bases and 5 bases respectively, with 15 bases between them. Germline V lookup: CDR1 SGHVS, CDR2 FNYEAQ. The CDR3 runs to 15 residues. CDR3 protein: CASSPPGGANEKLFF. The CDR3 DNA is TGTGCCAGCAGCCCCCCGGGGGGGGCGAATGAAAAACTGTTTTTT. The full variable domain, its missing parts supplied by reference TRBV7-6 and TRBJ1-4, is GAGVSQSPRYKVTKRGQDVALRCDPISGHVSLYWYRQALGQGPEFLTYFNYEAQQDKSGLPNDRFSAERPEGSISTLTIQRTEQRDSAMYRCASSPPGGANEKLFFGSGTQLSVL.